This T cell receptor (beta chain) was profiled in a study of regulatory T cells in long-lasting Graves disease. Study-level findings and limits: It is possible that accuracy was reduced by the small size of the sample.

This clonotype appeared many times. Its specificity is unknown. Time point here: newly diagnosed GD, antithyroid drugs for less than 3 months. Researchers made the TCR library from RNA that was extracted from PBMCs. The V segment lost 5 bases and the J segment 5 bases; nucleotides outside the gene matches: 10. This CDR3 is 17 amino acids long. Germline values: CDR1 MNHEY, CDR2 SVGEGT. Relying on iRepertoire HTBI primers and Arm-PCR of CDR3 regions, the team built TCR beta libraries. TCRdb called the multiplex PCR reads again in MiXCR, with one record for every CDR3 protein. The profile shows 200,000 to 300,000 distinct CDR3 sequences, 20% of them singletons.

The specimen comprised peripheral blood mononuclear cells (PBMCs), sampled at new diagnosis, from a patient treated with antithyroid drugs. The chain carries TRBV6-2 or TRBV6-3 and TRBJ2-3, with TRBD2 matching 13 bases. The TCR sequence derives from a female donor with Graves disease. This chain's CDR3 is CASSPLYGLAGVDTQYF. For the CDR3, the DNA is TGTGCCAGCAGTCCACTCTATGGACTAGCGGGAGTAGATACGCAGTATTTT.